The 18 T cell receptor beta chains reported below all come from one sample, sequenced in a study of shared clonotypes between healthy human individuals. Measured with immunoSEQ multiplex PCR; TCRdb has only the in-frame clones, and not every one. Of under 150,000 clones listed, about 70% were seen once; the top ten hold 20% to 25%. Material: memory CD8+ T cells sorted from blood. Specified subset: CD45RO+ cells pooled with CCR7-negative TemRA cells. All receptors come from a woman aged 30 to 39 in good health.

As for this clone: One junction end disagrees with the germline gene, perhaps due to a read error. The CDR3 region has the DNA TGTGCCAGCAGTTACTCGCCGGAAGGAAACACCATATATTTT. Encoded protein: CASSYSPEGNTIYF. This chain links TRBV10-3 with TRBJ1-3; D uncertain. The CDR3 consists of 14 residues. Germline-derived CDR1 and CDR2 are ENHRY and SYGVKD.

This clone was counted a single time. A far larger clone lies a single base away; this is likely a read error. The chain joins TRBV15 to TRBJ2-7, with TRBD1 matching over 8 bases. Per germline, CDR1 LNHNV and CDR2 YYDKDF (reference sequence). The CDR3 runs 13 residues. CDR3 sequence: CASSTGQGYEQYF. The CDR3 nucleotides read TGTGCCTCCAGTACAGGACAGGGCTACGAGCAGTACTTC.

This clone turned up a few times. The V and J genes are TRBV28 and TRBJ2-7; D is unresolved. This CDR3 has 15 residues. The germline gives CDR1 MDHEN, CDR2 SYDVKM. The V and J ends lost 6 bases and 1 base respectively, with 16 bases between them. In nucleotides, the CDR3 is TGTGCCAGCAGCACAATGGCGGTGAATTCCTACGAGCAGTACTTC. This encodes CASSTMAVNSYEQYF. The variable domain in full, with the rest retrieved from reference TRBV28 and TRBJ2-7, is DVKVTQSSRYLVKRTGEKVFLECVQDMDHENMFWYRQDPGLGLRLIYFSYDVKMKEKGDIPEGYSVSREKKERFSLILESASTNQTSMYLCASSTMAVNSYEQYFGPGTRLTVT.

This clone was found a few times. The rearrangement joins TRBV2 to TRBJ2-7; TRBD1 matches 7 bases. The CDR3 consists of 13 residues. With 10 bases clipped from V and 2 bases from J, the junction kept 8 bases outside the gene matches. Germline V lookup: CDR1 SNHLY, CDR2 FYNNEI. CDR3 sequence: CATGTGVPYEQYF. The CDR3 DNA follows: TGTGCCACCGGTACAGGGGTGCCCTACGAGCAGTACTTC.

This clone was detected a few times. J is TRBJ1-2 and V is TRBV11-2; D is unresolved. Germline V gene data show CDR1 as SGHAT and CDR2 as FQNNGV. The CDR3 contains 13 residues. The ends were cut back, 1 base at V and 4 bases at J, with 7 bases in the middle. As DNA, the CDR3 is TGTGCCAGCAGCTTAGGCCGAGGCTATGGCTACACCTTC. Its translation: CASSLGRGYGYTF.

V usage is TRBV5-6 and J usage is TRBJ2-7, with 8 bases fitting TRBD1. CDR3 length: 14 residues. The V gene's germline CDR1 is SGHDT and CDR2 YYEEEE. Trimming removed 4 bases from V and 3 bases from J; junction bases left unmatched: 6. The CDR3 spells CASSQDRVHYEQYF. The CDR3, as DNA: TGTGCCAGCAGCCAGGACAGGGTACACTACGAGCAGTACTTC.

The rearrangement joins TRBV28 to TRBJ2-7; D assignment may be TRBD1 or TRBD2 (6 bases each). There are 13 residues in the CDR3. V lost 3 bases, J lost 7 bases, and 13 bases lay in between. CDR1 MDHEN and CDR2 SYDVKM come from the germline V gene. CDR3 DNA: TGTGCCAGCAGTTTTGGGGGGCTGACGGAGCAGTACTTC. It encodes CASSFGGLTEQYF.

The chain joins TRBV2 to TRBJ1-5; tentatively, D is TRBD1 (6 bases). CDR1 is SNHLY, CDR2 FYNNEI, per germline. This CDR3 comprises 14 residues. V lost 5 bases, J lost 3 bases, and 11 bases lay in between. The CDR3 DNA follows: TGTGCCAGCAGTTATACAGGGCCCAATCAGCCCCAGCATTTT. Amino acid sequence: CASSYTGPNQPQHF.

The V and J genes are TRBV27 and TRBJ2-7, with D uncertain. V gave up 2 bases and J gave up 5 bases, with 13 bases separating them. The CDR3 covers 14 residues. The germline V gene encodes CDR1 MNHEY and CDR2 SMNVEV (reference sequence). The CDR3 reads CASSLHGVRNEQYF. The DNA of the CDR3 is TGTGCCAGCAGTTTACACGGAGTACGGAACGAGCAGTACTTC.

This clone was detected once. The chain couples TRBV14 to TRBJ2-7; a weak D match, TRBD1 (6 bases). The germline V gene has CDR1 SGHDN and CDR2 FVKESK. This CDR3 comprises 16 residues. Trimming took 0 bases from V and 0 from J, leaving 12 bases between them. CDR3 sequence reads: CASSQDIGQPSYEQYF. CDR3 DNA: TGTGCCAGCAGCCAAGATATTGGACAGCCCTCCTACGAGCAGTACTTC. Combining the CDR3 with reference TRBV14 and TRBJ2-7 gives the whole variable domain EAGVTQFPSHSVIEKGQTVTLRCDPISGHDNLYWYRRVMGKEIKFLLHFVKESKQDESGMPNNRFLAERTGGTYSTLKVQPAELEDSGVYFCASSQDIGQPSYEQYFGPGTRLTVT.

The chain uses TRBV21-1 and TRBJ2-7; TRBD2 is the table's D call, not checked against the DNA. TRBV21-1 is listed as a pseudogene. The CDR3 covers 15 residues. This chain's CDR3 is CASSKEGGAMGEQYF. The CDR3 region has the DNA TGTGCCAGCAGCAAAGAGGGGGGGGCCATGGGCGAGCAGTACTTC.

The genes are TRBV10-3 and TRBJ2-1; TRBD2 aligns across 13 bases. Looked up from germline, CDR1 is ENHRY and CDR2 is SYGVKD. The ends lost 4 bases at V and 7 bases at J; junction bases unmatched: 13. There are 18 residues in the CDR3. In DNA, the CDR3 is TGTGCCATCAGTGTCGGGACTAGCGGGATTGTGGCTTTGAATGAGCAGTTCTTC. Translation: CAISVGTSGIVALNEQFF.

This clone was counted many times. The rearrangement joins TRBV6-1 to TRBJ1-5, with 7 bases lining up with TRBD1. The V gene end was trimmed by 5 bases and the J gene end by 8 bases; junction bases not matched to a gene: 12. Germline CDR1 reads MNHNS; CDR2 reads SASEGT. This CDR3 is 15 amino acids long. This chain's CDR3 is CASSREAATGEPQHF. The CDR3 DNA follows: TGTGCCAGCAGTCGGGAGGCTGCTACAGGGGAGCCCCAGCATTTT.

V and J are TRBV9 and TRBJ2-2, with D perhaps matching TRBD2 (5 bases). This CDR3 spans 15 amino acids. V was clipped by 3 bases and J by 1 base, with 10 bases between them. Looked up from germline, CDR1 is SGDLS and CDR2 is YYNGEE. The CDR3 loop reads CASSGRERNTGELFF. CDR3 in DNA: TGTGCCAGCAGCGGCCGGGAAAGGAACACCGGGGAGCTGTTTTTT.

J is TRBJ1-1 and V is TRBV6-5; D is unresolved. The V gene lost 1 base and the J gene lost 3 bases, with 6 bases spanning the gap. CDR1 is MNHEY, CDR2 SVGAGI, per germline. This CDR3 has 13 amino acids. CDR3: CASSYWADTEAFF. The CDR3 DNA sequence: TGTGCCAGCAGTTACTGGGCCGACACTGAAGCTTTCTTT.

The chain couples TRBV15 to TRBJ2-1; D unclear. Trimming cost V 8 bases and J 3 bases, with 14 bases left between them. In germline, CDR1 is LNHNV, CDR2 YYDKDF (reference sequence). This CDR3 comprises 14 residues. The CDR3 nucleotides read TGTGCCACCGCTACTTCGACGGACTACAATGAGCAGTTCTTC. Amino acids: CATATSTDYNEQFF. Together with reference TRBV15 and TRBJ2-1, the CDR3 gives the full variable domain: DAMVIQNPRYQVTQFGKPVTLSCSQTLNHNVMYWYQQKSSQAPKLLFHYYDKDFNNEADTPDNFQSRRPNTSFCFLDIRSPGLGDTAMYLCATATSTDYNEQFFGPGTRLTVL.

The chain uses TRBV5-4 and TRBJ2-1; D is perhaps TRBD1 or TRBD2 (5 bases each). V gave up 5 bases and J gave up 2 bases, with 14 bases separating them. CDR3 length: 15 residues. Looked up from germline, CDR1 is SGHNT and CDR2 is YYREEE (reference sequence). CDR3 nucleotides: TGTGCCAGCAGTCTCGGGACCGGACCCTACAATGAGCAGTTCTTC. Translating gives CASSLGTGPYNEQFF.

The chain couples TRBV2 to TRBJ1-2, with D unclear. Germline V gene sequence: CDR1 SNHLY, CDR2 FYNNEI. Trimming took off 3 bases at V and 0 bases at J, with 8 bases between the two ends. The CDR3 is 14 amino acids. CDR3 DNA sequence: TGTGCCAGCAGTGACCGGGGATCTAACTATGGCTACACCTTC. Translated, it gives CASSDRGSNYGYTF.